This TCR beta chain was retrieved from a study of siplizumab effects on memory and regulatory T cells. This table comes from immunoSEQ multiplex PCR, and its TCRdb copy is limited to in-frame clones, with some not included. The sample lists some 81,000 clones, 95% seen once, with less than 20% in the top ten. Trimming at V came to 0 bases and at J to 2 bases, leaving 3 bases not matched to a gene. Per germline, CDR1 SGDLS and CDR2 YYNGEE. The CDR3 totals 15 residues. This TCR was recovered from a human donor in good health. The rearrangement joins TRBV9 to TRBJ2-7, with 9 bases matching TRBD2. The source material was CD8+ T cells sorted from blood. This CDR3 reads CASSVASSGTYEQYF. The CDR3 coding sequence is TGTGCCAGCAGCGTAGCGTCTAGCGGGACCTACGAGCAGTACTTC.